Listed below are T cell receptor beta chains from one sample, sequenced in a study of shared clonotypes between healthy human individuals. Profiled with immunoSEQ multiplex PCR; TCRdb holds only in-frame clones, not every one. The repertoire consists of fewer than 850,000 clones, with less than 95% occurring once and the leading ten covering 34%. The sequenced material came from memory CD8+ T cells from PBMCs. The receptors derive from a man aged 18-30 years in good health. Some clones in this sample may be carry-over from other donors' samples. Each CDR3 is given with its conserved first and last residue. The D gene is left open where the match is weak. Not every row has a clone size; where given, it reads once, few, many or a size class.

CDR3 length: 17
J gene: TRBJ2-3
D gene: TRBD2
V gene: TRBV29-1
clone size: .
CDR3 DNA: TGCAGCGTTGAAAGGGGGACTAGCGGTTGGGGTGGAGATACGCAGTATTTT
CDR3 protein: CSVERGTSGWGGDTQYF

CDR3 length: 11
J gene: TRBJ2-2
D gene: .
V gene: TRBV15
clone size: .
CDR3 DNA: TGTGCCACCGAGGCGTCCGGGGAGCTGTTTTTT
CDR3 protein: CATEASGELFF

CDR3 length: 15
J gene: TRBJ2-7
D gene: TRBD2
V gene: TRBV6-5
clone size: .
CDR3 DNA: TGTGCCAGCAGTTTGCGGTCTAGCGGGTCCTACGAGCAGTACTTC
CDR3 protein: CASSLRSSGSYEQYF

CDR3 length: 17
J gene: TRBJ1-1
D gene: TRBD1
V gene: TRBV19
clone size: .
CDR3 DNA: TGTGCCAGTAGTAATGTCGGCCAGGGGGCGATGAACACTGAAGCTTTCTTT
CDR3 protein: CASSNVGQGAMNTEAFF

CDR3 length: 14
J gene: TRBJ1-2
D gene: .
V gene: TRBV28
clone size: .
CDR3 DNA: TGTGCCAGCAGTTTAGGAGACAGTAACTATGGCTACACCTTC
CDR3 protein: CASSLGDSNYGYTF

CDR3 length: 15
J gene: TRBJ2-5
D gene: TRBD2
V gene: TRBV15
clone size: .
CDR3 DNA: TGTGCCACCAGCAGAGTACGGGAGGGCCCTGAGACCCAGTACTTC
CDR3 protein: CATSRVREGPETQYF

CDR3 length: 13
J gene: TRBJ2-5
D gene: .
V gene: TRBV29-1
clone size: .
CDR3 DNA: TGCAGCGTCCCCTGGTACGGTGGGGAGACCCAGTACTTC
CDR3 protein: CSVPWYGGETQYF

CDR3 length: 15
J gene: TRBJ1-5
D gene: TRBD1
V gene: TRBV9
clone size: few
CDR3 DNA: TGTGCCAGCAGAAGTGGGACAGGGGGCAATCAGCCCCAGCATTTT
CDR3 protein: CASRSGTGGNQPQHF

CDR3 length: 14
J gene: TRBJ1-5
D gene: TRBD1
V gene: TRBV6-5
clone size: many
CDR3 DNA: TGTGCCAGCAGACGGACAGGGCGGAATCAGCCCCAGCATTTT
CDR3 protein: CASRRTGRNQPQHF

CDR3 length: 17
J gene: TRBJ1-5
D gene: TRBD1
V gene: TRBV27
clone size: few
CDR3 DNA: TGTGCCAGCAGTCCAGAGATCGGACAGGCTGTCAAGAGGCCCCAGCATTTT
CDR3 protein: CASSPEIGQAVKRPQHF

CDR3 length: 17
J gene: TRBJ2-3
D gene: .
V gene: TRBV15
clone size: .
CDR3 DNA: TGTGCCACCAGCAGAGACGGGGACTTCAATGGCACAGATACGCAGTATTTT
CDR3 protein: CATSRDGDFNGTDTQYF

CDR3 length: 14
J gene: TRBJ2-7
D gene: .
V gene: TRBV9
clone size: .
CDR3 DNA: TGTGCCAGCAGCGGCGTTGGTGGGTTCGACGAGCAGTACTTC
CDR3 protein: CASSGVGGFDEQYF

CDR3 length: 15
J gene: TRBJ2-1
D gene: .
V gene: TRBV27
clone size: .
CDR3 DNA: TGTGCCAGCAGCCAAGTCGGGGTCTCCTACAATGAGCAGTTCTTC
CDR3 protein: CASSQVGVSYNEQFF

CDR3 length: 15
J gene: TRBJ1-4
D gene: .
V gene: TRBV7-8
clone size: .
CDR3 DNA: TGTGCCAGCAGCTTTTCAAATGGGGGGAATGAAAAACTGTTTTTT
CDR3 protein: CASSFSNGGNEKLFF

CDR3 length: 15
J gene: TRBJ2-7
D gene: TRBD2
V gene: TRBV28
clone size: few
CDR3 DNA: TGTGCCAGCAGTGTGGGACTAGCGAGATCCTACGAGCAGTACTTC
CDR3 protein: CASSVGLARSYEQYF

CDR3 length: 17
J gene: TRBJ1-4
D gene: TRBD1
V gene: TRBV19
clone size: .
CDR3 DNA: TGTGCCAGTAGTCATTCCGGGACAGGGTGGAGAGATGAAAAACTGTTTTTT
CDR3 protein: CASSHSGTGWRDEKLFF

CDR3 length: 12
J gene: TRBJ2-2
D gene: .
V gene: TRBV7-9
clone size: .
CDR3 DNA: TGTGCCAGCAGTCCCGTGCCCGGGGAGCTGTTTTTT
CDR3 protein: CASSPVPGELFF

CDR3 length: 14
J gene: TRBJ2-5
D gene: .
V gene: TRBV19
clone size: .
CDR3 DNA: TGTGCCAGTAGGGCCGGTGGGTGGACGGAGACCCAGTACTTC
CDR3 protein: CASRAGGWTETQYF

CDR3 length: 15
J gene: TRBJ1-4
D gene: .
V gene: TRBV25-1
clone size: .
CDR3 DNA: TGTGCCAGCAGTCCGGGCGTCCCCCGAAATGAAAAACTGTTTTTT
CDR3 protein: CASSPGVPRNEKLFF

CDR3 length: 17
J gene: TRBJ1-2
D gene: .
V gene: TRBV27
clone size: .
CDR3 DNA: TGTGCCAGCAGTTTATCCCCCGGCTTAATATCTAACTATGGCTACACCTTC
CDR3 protein: CASSLSPGLISNYGYTF

CDR3 length: 13
J gene: TRBJ2-2
D gene: .
V gene: TRBV7-9
clone size: .
CDR3 DNA: TGTGCCAGCAGGGCAACGGGAACCGGGGAGCTGTTTTTT
CDR3 protein: CASRATGTGELFF

CDR3 length: 17
J gene: TRBJ2-6
D gene: .
V gene: TRBV28
clone size: once
CDR3 DNA: TGTGCCAGCACCCGACAGACGCTGTCCTCTGGGGCCAACGTCCTGACTTTC
CDR3 protein: CASTRQTLSSGANVLTF

CDR3 length: 15
J gene: TRBJ1-1
D gene: .
V gene: TRBV5-1
clone size: .
CDR3 DNA: TGCGCCAGCAGCTTAGTATTCGGGGGGGACACTGAAGCTTTCTTT
CDR3 protein: CASSLVFGGDTEAFF

CDR3 length: 14
J gene: TRBJ2-2
D gene: .
V gene: TRBV9
clone size: .
CDR3 DNA: TGTGCCAGCAAGGGGAGTGGGGTCCCCGGGGAGCTGTTTTTT
CDR3 protein: CASKGSGVPGELFF

CDR3 length: 14
J gene: TRBJ1-1
D gene: .
V gene: TRBV27
clone size: .
CDR3 DNA: TGTGCCAGCAGTTTCTGGGGCATGAACACTGAAGCTTTCTTT
CDR3 protein: CASSFWGMNTEAFF

CDR3 length: 14
J gene: TRBJ2-7
D gene: TRBD2
V gene: TRBV27
clone size: .
CDR3 DNA: TGTGCCAGCAGCCCCGGGACTAGCGGCTACGAGCAGTACTTC
CDR3 protein: CASSPGTSGYEQYF

CDR3 length: 15
J gene: TRBJ1-3
D gene: .
V gene: TRBV5-3
clone size: once
CDR3 DNA: TGTGCCAGAAGCTTGGGTGTTTTCTCTGGAAACACCATATATTTT
CDR3 protein: CARSLGVFSGNTIYF

CDR3 length: 16
J gene: TRBJ2-5
D gene: .
V gene: TRBV7-8
clone size: .
CDR3 DNA: TGTGCCAGCAGCTTAAGCCTTCTAGCGAATCAAGAGACCCAGTACTTC
CDR3 protein: CASSLSLLANQETQYF